The 11 T cell receptor beta chains presented below share a single source sample, sequenced in a study of T cell repertoires in cytomegalovirus infection. A single record per CDR3 protein comes from TCRdb applying MiXCR to the reads. The sample gives around 740,000 distinct CDR3 sequences, under 40% of which show up once; around 2.8% is in the top ten. Source material: PBMCs. These receptor sequences come from a human donor in good health (CMV status not recorded). Some clones in this sample may be carry-over from other donors' samples.

The chain recombines TRBV5-4 with TRBJ2-1; D gene uncertain. The germline V and J ends were trimmed by 6 bases and 0 bases, with 16 bases remaining between them. The CDR3 is 16 residues long. Germline V gene lookup returns CDR1 SGHNT and CDR2 YYREEE (reference sequence). The CDR3 coding sequence is TGTGCCAGCACCCCCCCGACGAGGCTCTCCTACAATGAGCAGTTCTTC. It yields the protein CASTPPTRLSYNEQFF.

This clonotype was observed a few times. The V call is TRBV5-5, the J call TRBJ2-3; D remains ambiguous. The CDR3 has 14 amino acids. Germline CDR1 reads SGHKS; CDR2 reads YYEKEE (reference sequence). V was trimmed by 6 bases and J by 3 bases, leaving 14 bases between them. This CDR3 reads CASTSVVGTDTQYF. CDR3 nucleotide sequence: TGTGCCAGCACCTCGGTCGTGGGAACAGATACGCAGTATTTT.

The J gene is TRBJ2-1, the V gene TRBV7-3, with D possibly matching TRBD2 (7 bases). V was cut by 1 base and J by 2 bases, with 9 bases left in between. Germline loops: CDR1 SGHTA, CDR2 FQGTGA. There are 15 residues in the CDR3. The CDR3 DNA reads TGTGCCAGCAGCTTAAACGGGGGGCCCTACAATGAGCAGTTCTTC. This encodes CASSLNGGPYNEQFF.

The V call is TRBV6-5, the J call TRBJ1-1, with TRBD1 as a possible D gene (5 bases). Germline-derived CDR1 and CDR2 are MNHEY and SVGAGI. The CDR3 is 13 amino acids. Trimming removed 2 bases at V and 6 bases at J, with 10 bases between. This CDR3 is CASSYGGGPEAFF. The CDR3 bases are TGTGCCAGCAGTTACGGGGGGGGACCTGAAGCTTTCTTT.

About this clonotype itself: Being one base from a much bigger clone, this may be a read error. The J gene is TRBJ2-5, the V gene TRBV7-4; D remains unclear. V dropped 2 bases and J dropped 4 bases, with 5 bases sitting between them. This CDR3 contains 12 residues. Germline V gene data show CDR1 as SGHVT and CDR2 as SQSDAQ. The CDR3 DNA follows: TGTGCCAGCAGCTTATCCGCAGAGACCCAGTACTTC. This gives the protein CASSLSAETQYF.

This clonotype was seen a single time. The chain links TRBV9 to TRBJ2-7; 7 bases align to TRBD1. V was clipped by 4 bases and J by 6 bases; unmatched bases: 13. CDR3 size: 15 residues. CDR1 is SGDLS and CDR2 is YYNGEE in the germline V gene. The CDR3 protein is CASSTGDSGGVEQYF. The CDR3 DNA follows: TGTGCCAGCAGCACAGGGGACAGTGGCGGCGTCGAGCAGTACTTC.

The CDR3 DNA is TGTGCCACCAGCAGAGTGGGCGGTGGACCTAGCAATCAGCCCCAGCATTTT. This codes for CATSRVGGGPSNQPQHF. This chain uses TRBV15 with TRBJ1-5; D is unresolved. Germline CDR1 reads LNHNV; CDR2 reads YYDKDF (reference sequence). The CDR3 is made up of 17 amino acids. V dropped 1 base and J dropped 0 bases, with 13 bases sitting between them.

The CDR3 loop is CSARDPGRGNSPLHF. Here the CDR3 DNA reads TGCAGTGCTAGAGACCCCGGCAGGGGCAATTCACCCCTCCACTTT. This rearrangement joins TRBV20-1 to TRBJ1-6; possibly TRBD1 for D (6 bases). Germline V gives CDR1 DFQATT, CDR2 SNEGSKA (reference sequence). This CDR3 contains 15 residues. V lost 0 bases, J lost 7 bases, and 13 bases lay in between.

This clonotype was detected only a few times. V gene TRBV6-1 combines with J gene TRBJ1-4; no definite D call. The V gene's germline CDR1 is MNHNS and CDR2 SASEGT. The CDR3 contains 14 residues. Trimming removed 3 bases at V and 0 bases at J, with 5 bases between. The CDR3, as DNA: TGTGCCAGCAGTGATTCCTCAACTAATGAAAAACTGTTTTTT. Amino acids: CASSDSSTNEKLFF.

This clonotype was counted between two and nine times. V and J are TRBV12-3 or TRBV12-4 and TRBJ1-5; a possible D gene is TRBD1 (5 bases). V dropped 6 bases and J dropped 0 bases, with 15 bases sitting between them. The CDR3 runs 16 residues. CDR3 coding DNA: TGTGCCAGCAGAGGGGTTGGACACAATAGCAATCAGCCCCAGCATTTT. Protein product: CASRGVGHNSNQPQHF.

V and J are TRBV3-1 and TRBJ2-5; 10 positions match TRBD2. CDR3 size: 17 residues. The V gene's germline CDR1 is LGHDT and CDR2 YNNKEL (reference sequence). The trim removed 4 bases at V and 8 bases at J, leaving 16 bases unmatched. CDR3 nucleotides: TGTGCCAGCAGCCGTTCCTTCCTATCTAGCGGGAGTGACACCCAGTACTTC. This encodes CASSRSFLSSGSDTQYF.